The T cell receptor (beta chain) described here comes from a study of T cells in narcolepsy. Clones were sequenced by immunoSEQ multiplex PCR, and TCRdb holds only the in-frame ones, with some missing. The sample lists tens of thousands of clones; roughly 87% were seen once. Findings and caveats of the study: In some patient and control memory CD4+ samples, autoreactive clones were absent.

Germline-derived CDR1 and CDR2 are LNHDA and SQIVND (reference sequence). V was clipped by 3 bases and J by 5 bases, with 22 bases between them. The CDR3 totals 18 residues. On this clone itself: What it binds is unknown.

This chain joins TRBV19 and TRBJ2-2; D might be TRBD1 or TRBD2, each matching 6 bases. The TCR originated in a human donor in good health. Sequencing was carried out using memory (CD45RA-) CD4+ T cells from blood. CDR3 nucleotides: TGTGCCAGTAGTATTTTTGCGGGGCAGGGGATTAAGACCGGGGAGCTGTTTTTT. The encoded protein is CASSIFAGQGIKTGELFF.